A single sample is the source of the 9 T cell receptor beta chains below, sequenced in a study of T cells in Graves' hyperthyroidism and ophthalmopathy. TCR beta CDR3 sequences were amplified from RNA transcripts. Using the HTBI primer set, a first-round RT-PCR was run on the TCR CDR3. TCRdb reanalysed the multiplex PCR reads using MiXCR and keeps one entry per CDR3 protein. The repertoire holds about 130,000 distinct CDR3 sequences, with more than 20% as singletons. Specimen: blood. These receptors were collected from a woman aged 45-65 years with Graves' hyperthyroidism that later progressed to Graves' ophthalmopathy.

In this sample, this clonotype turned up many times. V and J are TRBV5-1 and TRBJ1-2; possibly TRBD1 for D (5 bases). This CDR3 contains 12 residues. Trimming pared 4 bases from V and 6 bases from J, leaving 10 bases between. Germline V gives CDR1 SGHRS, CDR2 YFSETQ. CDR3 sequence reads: CASSPSGNGYTF. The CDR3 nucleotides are TGCGCCAGCAGCCCTTCAGGGAATGGCTACACCTTC.

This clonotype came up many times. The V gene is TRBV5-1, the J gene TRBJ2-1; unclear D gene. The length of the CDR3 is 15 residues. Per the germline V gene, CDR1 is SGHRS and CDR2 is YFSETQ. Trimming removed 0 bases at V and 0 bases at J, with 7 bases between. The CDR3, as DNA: TGCGCCAGCAGCTTGGTGCGTAGCTCCTACAATGAGCAGTTCTTC. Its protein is CASSLVRSSYNEQFF.

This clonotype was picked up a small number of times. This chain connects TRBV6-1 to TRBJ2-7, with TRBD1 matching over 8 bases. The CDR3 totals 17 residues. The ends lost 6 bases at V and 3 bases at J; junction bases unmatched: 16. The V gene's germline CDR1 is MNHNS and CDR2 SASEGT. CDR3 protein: CASRPTPGQGDYYEQYF. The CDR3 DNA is TGTGCCAGCAGACCTACTCCCGGACAGGGTGATTACTACGAGCAGTACTTC.

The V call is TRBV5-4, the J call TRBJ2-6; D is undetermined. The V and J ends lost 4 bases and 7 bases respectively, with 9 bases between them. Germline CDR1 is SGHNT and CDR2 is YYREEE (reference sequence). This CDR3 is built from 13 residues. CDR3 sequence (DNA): TGTGCCAGCAGCCCTCACCAAGCCAACGTCCTGACTTTC. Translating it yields CASSPHQANVLTF.

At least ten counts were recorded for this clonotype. CDR3 DNA: TGTGCCAGCTCACCAGGAGACGAGCAGTACTTC. Protein sequence: CASSPGDEQYF. The V gene is TRBV18, the J gene TRBJ2-7, with D uncertain. The germline CDR1 and CDR2 sequences are KGHSH and LQKENI. V lost 2 bases to trimming and J lost 5 bases, with 4 bases between them. The CDR3 has 11 residues.

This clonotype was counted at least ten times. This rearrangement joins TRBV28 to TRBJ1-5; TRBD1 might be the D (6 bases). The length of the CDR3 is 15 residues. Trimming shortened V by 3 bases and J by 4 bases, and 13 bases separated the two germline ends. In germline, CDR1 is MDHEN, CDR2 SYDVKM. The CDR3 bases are TGTGCCAGCAGTTTGGGGGGGCAGTCGAATCAGCCCCAGCATTTT. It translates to CASSLGGQSNQPQHF.

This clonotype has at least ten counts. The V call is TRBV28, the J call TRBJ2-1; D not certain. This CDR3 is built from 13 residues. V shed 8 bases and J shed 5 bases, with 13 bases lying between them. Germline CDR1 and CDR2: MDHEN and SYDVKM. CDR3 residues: CASLDWANNEQFF. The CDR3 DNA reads TGTGCCAGCCTTGATTGGGCAAACAATGAGCAGTTCTTC.

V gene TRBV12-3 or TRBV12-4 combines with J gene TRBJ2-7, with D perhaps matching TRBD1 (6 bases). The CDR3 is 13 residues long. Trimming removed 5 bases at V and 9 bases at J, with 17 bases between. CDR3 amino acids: CASSPSGARGQYF. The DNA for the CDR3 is TGTGCCAGCAGTCCCAGTGGGGCCAGGGGGCAGTACTTC.

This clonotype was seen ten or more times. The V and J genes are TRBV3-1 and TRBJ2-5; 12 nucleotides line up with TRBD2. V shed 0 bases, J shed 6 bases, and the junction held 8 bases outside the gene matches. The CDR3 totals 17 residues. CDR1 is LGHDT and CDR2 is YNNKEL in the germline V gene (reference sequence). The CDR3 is CASSQDRLAGGPQTQYF. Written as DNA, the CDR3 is TGTGCCAGCAGCCAAGATCGTCTAGCGGGAGGGCCGCAGACCCAGTACTTC.